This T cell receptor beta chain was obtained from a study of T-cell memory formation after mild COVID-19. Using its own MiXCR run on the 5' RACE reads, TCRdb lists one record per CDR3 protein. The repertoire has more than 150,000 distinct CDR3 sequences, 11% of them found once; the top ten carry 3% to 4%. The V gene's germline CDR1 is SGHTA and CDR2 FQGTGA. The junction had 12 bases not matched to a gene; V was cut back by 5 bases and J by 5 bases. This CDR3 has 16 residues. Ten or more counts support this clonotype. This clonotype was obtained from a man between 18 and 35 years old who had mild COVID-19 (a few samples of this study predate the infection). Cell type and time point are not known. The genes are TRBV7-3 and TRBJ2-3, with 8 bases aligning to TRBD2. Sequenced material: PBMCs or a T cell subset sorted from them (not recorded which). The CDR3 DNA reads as TGTGCCAGCAGCCCTCGGGGGGGGGCTGGAGGAGATACGCAGTATTTT. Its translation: CASSPRGGAGGDTQYF.